Below are 24 T cell receptor beta chains sequenced from a single sample in a study of identifying expanded T cells in peripheral blood. The method was immunoSEQ multiplex PCR; TCRdb's version includes in-frame clones alone and lacks a portion of them. The data hold about 94,000 clones, with 70% to 90% observed a single time. Sequenced sample: blood. These TCRs come from a person aged 18-69 years in good health.

In its sample, this clone was seen once. The chain couples TRBV7-2 to TRBJ2-7; TRBD1 agrees at 9 bases. CDR3 size: 16 residues. Germline assignment: CDR1 SGHTA and CDR2 FQGNSA. The J segment lost 2 bases and the V segment lost 0 bases, leaving 5 bases of the junction unmatched. The CDR3 loop reads CASSLAGTGPAYEQYF. Written as DNA, the CDR3 is TGTGCCAGCAGCTTAGCCGGGACAGGGCCTGCCTACGAGCAGTACTTC. Based on the CDR3 plus reference TRBV7-2 and TRBJ2-7, the full variable domain is GAGVSQSPSNKVTEKGKDVELRCDPISGHTALYWYRQSLGQGLEFLIYFQGNSAPDKSGLPSDRFSAERTGGSVSTLTIQRTQQEDSAVYLCASSLAGTGPAYEQYFGPGTRLTVT.

The V call is TRBV19, the J call TRBJ2-1; 7 nucleotides align to TRBD1. The germline gives CDR1 LNHDA, CDR2 SQIVND (reference sequence). The junction had 12 bases not matched to a gene; V was cut back by 8 bases and J by 5 bases. CDR3 length equals 15 residues. Here the CDR3 reads CASHPTGTANNEQFF. Here the CDR3 DNA reads TGTGCCAGTCACCCAACCGGGACAGCTAACAATGAGCAGTTCTTC.

The chain employs TRBV9 and TRBJ1-4, with 9 bases identical to TRBD1. Per the germline V gene, CDR1 is SGDLS and CDR2 is YYNGEE. V gave up 4 bases and J gave up 8 bases; unmatched junction bases: 12. CDR3 size: 16 residues. The CDR3 region is CASSPFTGTGSEKLFF. The CDR3 nucleotides are TGTGCCAGCAGCCCTTTTACCGGGACAGGGAGCGAAAAACTGTTTTTT.

This sequence joins TRBV7-2 and TRBJ2-7; D is unresolved. The V end lost 3 bases, the J end lost 0 bases, and 9 bases lay between the germline ends. The length of the CDR3 is 14 residues. The germline gives CDR1 SGHTA, CDR2 FQGNSA. The CDR3 region is CASSFKVGSYEQYF. The CDR3 DNA reads as TGTGCCAGCAGCTTCAAGGTAGGCTCCTACGAGCAGTACTTC.

The gene calls are TRBV7-2 and TRBJ2-7; D call uncertain. Germline CDR1 reads SGHTA; CDR2 reads FQGNSA. The V end lost 2 bases, the J end lost 0 bases, and 2 bases lay between the germline ends. The CDR3 has 12 residues. The CDR3 spells CASSLPSYEQYF. The CDR3 DNA sequence: TGTGCCAGCAGCTTACCCTCCTACGAGCAGTACTTC.

V is TRBV5-6 and J is TRBJ1-2, with TRBD1 identical over 9 bases. Germline-derived CDR1 and CDR2 are SGHDT and YYEEEE. The CDR3 has 16 residues. The junction had 14 bases not matched to a gene; V was cut back by 4 bases and J by 7 bases. CDR3 coding DNA: TGTGCCAGCAGCCCCTGGGGGACAGGGCCTGATTCTGGCTACACCTTC. Amino acids: CASSPWGTGPDSGYTF.

The chain employs TRBV12-5 and TRBJ1-1; D may be TRBD1 (6 bases). This CDR3 has 12 residues. Germline loops: CDR1 LGHNT, CDR2 FRNRAP. V was clipped by 0 bases and J by 7 bases, with 6 bases between them. DNA for the CDR3: TGTGCTAGTGGTTTGGTACAGGGTGAAGCTTTCTTT. Its translation is CASGLVQGEAFF.

CDR3 amino acids: CASSQDPVPDTQYF. The CDR3 DNA sequence: TGTGCCAGCAGCCAAGATCCGGTCCCAGATACGCAGTATTTT. The rearrangement links TRBV14 to TRBJ2-3, with D unresolved. V was clipped by 0 bases and J by 4 bases, with 8 bases between them. This CDR3 contains 14 residues. Germline V CDR1 and CDR2: SGHDN, FVKESK.

The chain combines TRBV5-4 with TRBJ2-3; 13 bases agree with TRBD2. The CDR3 is 16 amino acids. Trimming at V came to 5 bases and at J to 3 bases, leaving 6 bases not matched to a gene. Germline V gene data show CDR1 as SGHNT and CDR2 as YYREEE (reference sequence). As DNA, the CDR3 is TGTGCCAGCAGTTTCCGGACTAGCGGGAGAACAGATACGCAGTATTTT. Amino acids: CASSFRTSGRTDTQYF.

This clone was picked up a small number of times. This chain connects TRBV7-2 to TRBJ1-5; 7 nucleotides align to TRBD1. This CDR3 comprises 14 residues. V trimming: 4 bases; J trimming: 6 bases; junction bases outside the gene matches: 6. In germline, CDR1 is SGHTA, CDR2 FQGNSA. The CDR3 coding sequence is TGTGCCAGCAGCTCCAAGACAGGGCCTCAGCCCCAGCATTTT. Translation: CASSSKTGPQPQHF. The whole variable domain, remainder taken from reference TRBV7-2 and TRBJ1-5, is GAGVSQSPSNKVTEKGKDVELRCDPISGHTALYWYRQSLGQGLEFLIYFQGNSAPDKSGLPSDRFSAERTGGSVSTLTIQRTQQEDSAVYLCASSSKTGPQPQHFGDGTRLSIL.

The rearrangement joins TRBV6-1 to TRBJ1-2, with D unclear. Looked up from germline, CDR1 is MNHNS and CDR2 is SASEGT. The CDR3 sequence is 13 residues long. V gave up 3 bases and J gave up 4 bases, with 9 bases separating them. CDR3 sequence: CASSDLGSYGYTF. The DNA for the CDR3 is TGTGCCAGCAGTGATCTGGGAAGCTATGGCTACACCTTC.

The chain couples TRBV30 to TRBJ2-1, with 14 bases matching TRBD2. The germline gives CDR1 GTSNPN, CDR2 SVGIG (reference sequence). V was pared by 3 bases and J by 7 bases, with 17 bases of the junction left unmatched. The CDR3 length is 19 residues. CDR3 sequence: CAWSSRLAGGPRVRNEQFF. DNA for the CDR3: TGTGCCTGGAGCTCTCGACTAGCGGGAGGGCCCAGAGTTCGGAATGAGCAGTTCTTC.

The chain uses TRBV10-3 and TRBJ2-5, with D hard to call. V was pared by 4 bases and J by 4 bases, with 13 bases between. The length of the CDR3 is 14 residues. Germline values: CDR1 ENHRY, CDR2 SYGVKD. The CDR3 is CAISGTENGETQYF. CDR3 DNA sequence: TGTGCCATCAGTGGGACGGAAAATGGAGAGACCCAGTACTTC.

The V call is TRBV5-4, the J call TRBJ1-2; D is possibly TRBD1 (6 bases). Germline CDR1 is SGHNT and CDR2 is YYREEE (reference sequence). CDR3 length: 15 residues. The V and J ends lost 4 bases and 1 base respectively, with 14 bases between them. DNA of the CDR3: TGTGCCAGCAGCCGGGAGGGACACAGTAACTATGGCTACACCTTC. Encoded protein: CASSREGHSNYGYTF. Full variable domain (missing parts from reference TRBV5-4 and TRBJ1-2): ETGVTQSPTHLIKTRGQQVTLRCSSQSGHNTVSWYQQALGQGPQFIFQYYREEENGRGNFPPRFSGLQFPNYSSELNVNALELDDSALYLCASSREGHSNYGYTFGSGTRLTVV.

The chain links TRBV27 to TRBJ2-3; a weak D match, TRBD1 (6 bases). V was cut by 2 bases and J by 3 bases, with 15 bases left in between. CDR3 size: 16 residues. Germline V gene sequence: CDR1 MNHEY, CDR2 SMNVEV (reference sequence). The CDR3 loop reads CASSLQGRPQTDTQYF. DNA of the CDR3: TGTGCCAGCAGTTTACAGGGGCGGCCCCAAACAGATACGCAGTATTTT.

This chain links TRBV4-1 with TRBJ2-7; 12 bases agree with TRBD1. V shed 0 bases, J shed 8 bases, and the junction held 8 bases outside the gene matches. From germline, CDR1 is MGHRA and CDR2 YSYEKL. The CDR3 runs 16 residues. The CDR3 sequence: CASSQDPGQGASKQYF. The CDR3 nucleotides are TGCGCCAGCAGCCAAGACCCGGGACAGGGGGCGAGTAAGCAGTACTTC.

The chain joins TRBV7-2 to TRBJ1-5; possibly TRBD1 for D (5 bases). V shed 5 bases and J shed 9 bases, with 17 bases lying between them. This CDR3 contains 14 residues. Germline-derived CDR1 and CDR2 are SGHTA and FQGNSA. The CDR3: CASSPTPQGGPQHF. The DNA for the CDR3 is TGTGCCAGCAGCCCGACCCCCCAGGGTGGGCCCCAGCATTTT.

The J gene is TRBJ2-7, the V gene TRBV27; D is perhaps TRBD1 (6 bases). The length of the CDR3 is 14 residues. CDR1 and CDR2 from the germline V gene are MNHEY and SMNVEV (reference sequence). Trimming shortened V by 0 bases and J by 6 bases, and 12 bases separated the two germline ends. The CDR3 nucleotides read TGTGCCAGCAGTTTATCGCGTCTACAGGGCGAGCAGTACTTC. It is translated as CASSLSRLQGEQYF.

The chain combines TRBV7-8 with TRBJ2-5, with TRBD1 matching over 8 bases. The CDR3 spans 14 residues. The junction had 5 bases not matched to a gene; V was cut back by 4 bases and J by 4 bases. Germline V gene data show CDR1 as SGHVS and CDR2 as FQNEAQ. The CDR3 here is CASSSRTGLETQYF. The CDR3 nucleotides are TGTGCCAGCAGCTCCCGGACAGGGTTAGAGACCCAGTACTTC.

V usage is TRBV9 and J usage is TRBJ1-4, with 10 bases aligning to TRBD1. The CDR3 extends over 19 amino acids. V gave up 4 bases and J gave up 0 bases; unmatched junction bases: 12. Germline V gene sequence: CDR1 SGDLS, CDR2 YYNGEE. The DNA of the CDR3 is TGTGCCAGCAGCCCCAGAGGTGGGACAGGGGAGGCAACTAATGAAAAACTGTTTTTT. It codes for CASSPRGGTGEATNEKLFF.

The gene calls are TRBV5-1 and TRBJ1-3; no clear D gene. The germline V and J ends were trimmed by 4 bases and 0 bases, with 11 bases remaining between them. Germline V gene sequence: CDR1 SGHRS, CDR2 YFSETQ. The CDR3 runs to 15 residues. The CDR3 region is CASSPGGGSGNTIYF. CDR3 sequence (DNA): TGCGCCAGCAGCCCCGGAGGCGGCTCTGGAAACACCATATATTTT.

The gene calls are TRBV7-3 and TRBJ2-1; 7 positions agree with TRBD2. There are 15 residues in the CDR3. Trimming took 0 bases from V and 3 from J; bases not matched to a gene: 2. Per germline, CDR1 SGHTA and CDR2 FQGTGA. The CDR3 region has the DNA TGTGCCAGCAGCTTAACCAGCGGGAACTACAATGAGCAGTTCTTC. Residues: CASSLTSGNYNEQFF.

The chain uses TRBV6-1 and TRBJ2-2; D not certain. The CDR3 totals 14 residues. Germline V gene sequence: CDR1 MNHNS, CDR2 SASEGT. V lost 0 bases, J lost 0 bases, and 2 bases lay in between. In nucleotides, the CDR3 is TGTGCCAGCAGTGAAGCTCCGAACACCGGGGAGCTGTTTTTT. Its translation is CASSEAPNTGELFF.

This chain links TRBV5-1 with TRBJ2-1; perhaps TRBD1 as D (6 bases). V lost 4 bases and J 2 bases, leaving 13 bases between the germline ends. The CDR3 is 15 residues long. The germline gives CDR1 SGHRS, CDR2 YFSETQ. For the CDR3, the DNA is TGCGCCAGCAGCCGGCCGGGACACACCTACAATGAGCAGTTCTTC. Translation gives CASSRPGHTYNEQFF.